This TCR beta chain is from a study of blood T cell repertoires in COVID-19. About the study: COVID-19 samples from acute and convalescent phases originated in the United States, Italy and Spain. T cells, B-cell-depleted T cells, or PBMCs supplied cDNA or gDNA.

The protocol was immunoSEQ multiplex PCR, while the TCRdb copy is restricted to in-frame clones and leaves out a portion. The data hold 250,000 to 350,000 clones, with approximately 86% observed a single time. The Seattle patients, enrolled during active infection, were followed longitudinally. Germline CDR1 reads SEHNR; CDR2 reads FQNEAQ (reference sequence). The CDR3 consists of 15 residues. The germline V and J ends were trimmed by 0 bases and 5 bases, with 13 bases remaining between them. This TCR was sampled from a woman in her seventies with COVID-19, enrolled during active disease. The chain has TRBV7-9 and TRBJ1-2; a weak D match, TRBD1 (6 bases). The specimen was peripheral blood. The CDR3 coding sequence is TGTGCCAGCAGCTTAGCCCGGACAGCCTCTTATGGCTACACCTTC. The encoded protein is CASSLARTASYGYTF.